This T cell receptor (beta chain) was documented in a study of blood T cell repertoires in COVID-19 (TCRdb year 2020). Context from the whole study: The collaborator samples originated in the United States, Italy and Spain and spanned the acute and convalescent phases of COVID-19. The prospective study material was composed of cDNA or gDNA derived from T cells, B-cell-depleted T cells, or PBMCs. The dataset comprised deeply sampled blood TCRbeta repertoires from subjects exposed to, actively infected with, or recovered from COVID-19. The repertoires were made available in a free public database intended to serve as a resource for research on the immune response to SARS-CoV-2. The samples were drawn from the first 160 participants of the ongoing ImmuneRACE study and from 1,254 subjects provided by 6 global collaborators. Sample metadata almost always included a de-identified subject ID, COVID-19 status, age in years and sex. Where available, HLA class I and class II types were obtained from metadata supplied by the sample provider rather than from assay-based typing.

Here is what the overall study found, with its caveats: The amount of clinical and demographic metadata varied by source and participant and was provided uncurated.

TCRbeta CDR3 regions were amplified from genomic DNA using the immunoSEQ Assay, a bias-controlled multiplex PCR. Under the source paper's analysis protocol: Nucleated cell counts per sample were estimated from amplification of reference gene primers within the assay. To quantify the absolute abundance of each unique TCRbeta CDR3 rearrangement, sequence reads were collapsed and filtered. For each sample, productive Simpson clonality was calculated as the square root of Simpson's diversity index across productive rearrangements. The clones in this table, taken by TCRdb from immuneACCESS, are in-frame only. Not every clone is retained; where verified, under half of the shortfall comes from an unresolved V gene, and the cause of the rest is unknown. V and J calls and clone size are copied from that table; D and trimming were computed from the DNA. Within this sample are over 80,000 clones, with approximately 90% of them counted one time only. The leading ten clones occupy over 7% of the sample.

With regard to this clone: Its binding antigen is unknown. No much larger clonotype is one base removed from it; base qualities were not supplied.

Whole blood was collected in K2EDTA tubes by collaborating institutions according to the institutions' own protocols. For TCRbeta analysis, collaborators shipped samples as frozen whole blood, isolated PBMCs, or DNA extracted from either of those sample types. Per the germline V gene, SGHTA is the CDR1 and FQGNSA is the CDR2. The CDR3 covers 15 residues, taking in both the cysteine and the phenylalanine. Only the CDR3 portion is preserved as DNA: 45 bases, with reading frame beginning at the first base. Germline trimming: 5 bases from V, 2 bases from J; junction bases outside gene matches: 5. Sequencing input: peripheral blood. This sequence originates from a middle-aged man with acute or convalescent COVID-19. Recombination linked TRBV7-2 to TRBJ2-7, and 11 bases in between align with TRBD2. The sequenced DNA is TGTGCCAGCAGCCCCCTGACTAGCGGGGCCTACGAGCAGTACTTC. Its translation reads: CASSPLTSGAYEQYF. The full variable domain, with segments outside the CDR3 supplied by the reference TRBV7-2 and TRBJ2-7 proteins, appears as GAGVSQSPSNKVTEKGKDVELRCDPISGHTALYWYRQSLGQGLEFLIYFQGNSAPDKSGLPSDRFSAERTGGSVSTLTIQRTQQEDSAVYLCASSPLTSGAYEQYFGPGTRLTVT.